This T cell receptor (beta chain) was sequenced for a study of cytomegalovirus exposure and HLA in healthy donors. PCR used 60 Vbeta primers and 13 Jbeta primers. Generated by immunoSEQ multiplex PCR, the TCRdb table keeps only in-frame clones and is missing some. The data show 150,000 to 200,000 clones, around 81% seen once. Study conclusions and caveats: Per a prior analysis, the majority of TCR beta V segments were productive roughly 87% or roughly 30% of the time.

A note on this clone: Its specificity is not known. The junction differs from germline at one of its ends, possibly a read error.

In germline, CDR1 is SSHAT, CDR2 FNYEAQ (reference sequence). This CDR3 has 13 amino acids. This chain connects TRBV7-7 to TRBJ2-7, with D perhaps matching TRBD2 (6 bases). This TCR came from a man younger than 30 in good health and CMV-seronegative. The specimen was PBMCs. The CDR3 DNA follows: TGTGCTAGCAGCCCCGCGGGGTCCTACGAGCAGTACTTC. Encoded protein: CASSPAGSYEQYF.